The following is a T cell receptor beta chain sequence with its context. The sample belongs to a study of early T cells in non-severe SARS-CoV-2 infection. Attached unique molecular identifiers marked individual cDNA molecules. TCRdb independently ran MiXCR on the 5' RACE reads; one entry per CDR3 protein. The sample shows tens of thousands of distinct CDR3 sequences, around 13% of them seen only once. The CDR3 covers 14 residues. After removal of 6 bases from V and 4 bases from J, the junction contained 8 bases not matched to a gene. Germline values: CDR1 SQVTM, CDR2 ANQGSEA. This chain joins TRBV29-1 and TRBJ1-2, with TRBD1 identical over 10 bases. The sequenced material came from whole blood. The sequence came from an adult who was a healthcare worker with PCR-confirmed SARS-CoV-2 infection or an uninfected control (not recorded which). DNA of the CDR3: TGCAGCGTGACCGGGACAGGGGACGGCTATGGCTACACCTTC. Protein product: CSVTGTGDGYGYTF.